These 2 T cell receptor beta chains came from one sample sequenced in a study of identical twins. TCRdb independently ran MiXCR on the 5' RACE reads; one entry per CDR3 protein. The repertoire holds roughly 1.6 million distinct CDR3 sequences, with more than 30% as singletons. Sequencing was done on a sample of cord blood. These receptors were taken from a newborn girl in good health.

The V and J genes are TRBV4-1 and TRBJ2-3, with D hard to call. The CDR3 spans 13 residues. The ends were cut back, 0 bases at V and 6 bases at J, with 7 bases in the middle. Germline CDR1 is MGHRA and CDR2 is YSYEKL. CDR3 region: CASSQDWVDTQYF. For the CDR3, the DNA is TGCGCCAGCAGCCAAGATTGGGTGGATACGCAGTATTTT.

This clonotype was seen a handful of times. This chain joins TRBV4-2 and TRBJ2-3, with D possibly matching TRBD1 (5 bases). V lost 4 bases, J lost 4 bases, and 15 bases lay in between. CDR3 length: 15 amino acids. Germline CDR1 reads LGHNA; CDR2 reads YNFKEQ. Here the CDR3 reads CASSRGERRADTQYF. DNA for the CDR3: TGTGCCAGCAGCCGGGGCGAGAGGAGAGCAGATACGCAGTATTTT.